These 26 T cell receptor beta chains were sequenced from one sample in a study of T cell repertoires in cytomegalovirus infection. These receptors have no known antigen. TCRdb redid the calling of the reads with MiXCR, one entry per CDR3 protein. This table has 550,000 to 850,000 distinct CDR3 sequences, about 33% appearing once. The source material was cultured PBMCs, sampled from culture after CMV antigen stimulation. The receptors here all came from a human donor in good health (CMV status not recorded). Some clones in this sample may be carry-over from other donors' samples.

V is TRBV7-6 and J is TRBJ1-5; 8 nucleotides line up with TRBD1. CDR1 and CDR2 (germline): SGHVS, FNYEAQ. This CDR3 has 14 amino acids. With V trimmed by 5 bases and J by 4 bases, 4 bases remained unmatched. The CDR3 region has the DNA TGTGCCAGCAGCACAGGGACAGGAAATCAGCCCCAGCATTTT. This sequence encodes CASSTGTGNQPQHF. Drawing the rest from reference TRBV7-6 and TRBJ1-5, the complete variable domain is GAGVSQSPRYKVTKRGQDVALRCDPISGHVSLYWYRQALGQGPEFLTYFNYEAQQDKSGLPNDRFSAERPEGSISTLTIQRTEQRDSAMYRCASSTGTGNQPQHFGDGTRLSIL.

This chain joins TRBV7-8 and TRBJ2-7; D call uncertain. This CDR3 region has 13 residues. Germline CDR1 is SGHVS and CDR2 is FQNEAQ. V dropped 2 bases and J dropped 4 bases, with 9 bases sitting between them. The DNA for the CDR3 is TGTGCCAGCAGCTTAATCGACATGTACGAGCAGTACTTC. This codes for CASSLIDMYEQYF. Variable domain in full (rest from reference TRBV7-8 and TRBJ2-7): GAGVSQSPRYKVAKRGQDVALRCDPISGHVSLFWYQQALGQGPEFLTYFQNEAQLDKSGLPSDRFFAERPEGSVSTLKIQRTQQEDSAVYLCASSLIDMYEQYFGPGTRLTVT.

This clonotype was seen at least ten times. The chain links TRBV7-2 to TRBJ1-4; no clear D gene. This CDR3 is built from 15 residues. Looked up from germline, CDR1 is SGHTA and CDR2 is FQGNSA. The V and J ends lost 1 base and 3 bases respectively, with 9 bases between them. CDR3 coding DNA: TGTGCCAGCAGCTTAGTGGCAGGAGCTAATGAAAAACTGTTTTTT. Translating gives CASSLVAGANEKLFF.

CDR3 in amino acids: CASTSTGSYNEQFF. CDR3 coding DNA: TGTGCCAGCACCTCCACAGGGTCCTACAATGAGCAGTTCTTC. This chain uses TRBV12-3 or TRBV12-4 with TRBJ2-1; tentatively, D is TRBD1 (6 bases). The V end was cut by 7 bases, the J end by 1 base, with 11 bases between. The CDR3 is made up of 14 amino acids.

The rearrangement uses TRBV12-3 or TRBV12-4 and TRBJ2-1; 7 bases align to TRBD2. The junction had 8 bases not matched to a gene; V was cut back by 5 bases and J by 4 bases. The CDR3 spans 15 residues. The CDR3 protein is CASSLWEGTYNEQFF. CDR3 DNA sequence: TGTGCCAGCAGTCTCTGGGAGGGGACGTACAATGAGCAGTTCTTC.

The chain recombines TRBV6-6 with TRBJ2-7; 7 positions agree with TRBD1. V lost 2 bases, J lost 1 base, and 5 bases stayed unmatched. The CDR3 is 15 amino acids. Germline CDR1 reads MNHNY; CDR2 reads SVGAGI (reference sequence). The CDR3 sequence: CASSYLHRGSYEQYF. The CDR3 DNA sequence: TGTGCCAGCAGTTACCTACACAGGGGATCCTACGAGCAGTACTTC.

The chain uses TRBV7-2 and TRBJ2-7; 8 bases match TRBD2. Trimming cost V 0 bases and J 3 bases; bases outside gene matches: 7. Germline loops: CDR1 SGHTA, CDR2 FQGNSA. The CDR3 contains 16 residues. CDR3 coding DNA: TGTGCCAGCAGCTTAGCGCCCGGGGGGGGAGTCTACGAGCAGTACTTC. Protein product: CASSLAPGGGVYEQYF.

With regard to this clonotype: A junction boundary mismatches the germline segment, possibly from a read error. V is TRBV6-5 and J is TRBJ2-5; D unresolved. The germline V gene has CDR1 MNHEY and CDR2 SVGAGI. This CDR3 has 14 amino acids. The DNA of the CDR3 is TGTGCCAGCAGTTACTCGGGCCTCCAAGGGACCCAGTACTTC. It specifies CASSYSGLQGTQYF.

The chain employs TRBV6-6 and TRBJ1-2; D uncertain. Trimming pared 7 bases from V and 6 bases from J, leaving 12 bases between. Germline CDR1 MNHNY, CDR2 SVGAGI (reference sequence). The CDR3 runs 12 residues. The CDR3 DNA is TGTGCCAGCAACCGTCTCCTGGATGGCTACACCTTC. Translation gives CASNRLLDGYTF.

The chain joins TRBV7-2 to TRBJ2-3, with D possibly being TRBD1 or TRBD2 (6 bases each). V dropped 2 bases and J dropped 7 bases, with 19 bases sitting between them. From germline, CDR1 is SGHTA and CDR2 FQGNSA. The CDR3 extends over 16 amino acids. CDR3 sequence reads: CASSLLGGVSSNTQYF. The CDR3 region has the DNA TGTGCCAGCAGCTTATTGGGGGGCGTGAGTTCAAATACGCAGTATTTT.

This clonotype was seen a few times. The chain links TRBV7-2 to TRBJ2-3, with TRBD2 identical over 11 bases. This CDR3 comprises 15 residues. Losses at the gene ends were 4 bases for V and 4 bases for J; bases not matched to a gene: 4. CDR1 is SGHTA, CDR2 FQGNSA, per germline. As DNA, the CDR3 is TGTGCCAGCAGCTCCAGACTAGCGGGATCAGATACGCAGTATTTT. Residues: CASSSRLAGSDTQYF.

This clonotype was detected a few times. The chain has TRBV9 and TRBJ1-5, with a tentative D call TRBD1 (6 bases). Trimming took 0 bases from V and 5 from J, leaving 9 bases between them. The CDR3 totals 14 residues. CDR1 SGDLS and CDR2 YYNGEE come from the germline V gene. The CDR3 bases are TGTGCCAGCAGCGTAGGAGGGGGGGATCAGCCCCAGCATTTT. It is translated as CASSVGGGDQPQHF.

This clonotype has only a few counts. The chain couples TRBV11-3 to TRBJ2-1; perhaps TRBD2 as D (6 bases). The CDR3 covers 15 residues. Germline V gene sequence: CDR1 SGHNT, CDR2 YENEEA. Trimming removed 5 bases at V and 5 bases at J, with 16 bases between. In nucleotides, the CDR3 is TGTGCCAGCAGCCCGGGAGTTGGCAGAGACAATGAGCAGTTCTTC. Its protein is CASSPGVGRDNEQFF.

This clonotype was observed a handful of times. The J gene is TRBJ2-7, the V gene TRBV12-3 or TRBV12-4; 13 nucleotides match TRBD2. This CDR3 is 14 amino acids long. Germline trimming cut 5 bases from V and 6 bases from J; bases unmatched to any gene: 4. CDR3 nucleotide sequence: TGTGCCAGCAGTGGGACTAGCGGGATAGGCGAGCAGTACTTC. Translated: CASSGTSGIGEQYF.

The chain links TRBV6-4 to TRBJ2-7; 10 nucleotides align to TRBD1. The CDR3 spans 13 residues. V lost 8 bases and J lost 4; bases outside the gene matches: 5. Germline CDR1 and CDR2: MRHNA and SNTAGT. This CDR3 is CASPGDRGYEQYF. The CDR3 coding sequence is TGTGCCAGCCCAGGGGACAGGGGATACGAGCAGTACTTC.

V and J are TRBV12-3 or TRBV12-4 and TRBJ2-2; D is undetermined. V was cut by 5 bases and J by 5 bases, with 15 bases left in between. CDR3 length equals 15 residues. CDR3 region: CASSPSPSLTGELFF. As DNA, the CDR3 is TGTGCCAGCAGTCCCTCCCCATCCTTAACCGGGGAGCTGTTTTTT.

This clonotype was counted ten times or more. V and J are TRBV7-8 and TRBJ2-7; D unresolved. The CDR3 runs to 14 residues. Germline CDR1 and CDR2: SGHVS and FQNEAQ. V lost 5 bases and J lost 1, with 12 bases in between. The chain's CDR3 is CASSPQSGSYEQYF. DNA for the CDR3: TGTGCCAGCAGCCCCCAATCCGGATCCTACGAGCAGTACTTC.

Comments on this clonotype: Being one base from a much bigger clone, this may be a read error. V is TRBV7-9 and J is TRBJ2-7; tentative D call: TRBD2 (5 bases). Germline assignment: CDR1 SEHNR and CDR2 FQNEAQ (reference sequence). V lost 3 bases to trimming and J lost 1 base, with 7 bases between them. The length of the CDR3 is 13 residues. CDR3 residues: CASSFEGSYEQYF. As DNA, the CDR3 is TGTGCCAGCAGCTTTGAGGGATCCTACGAGCAGTACTTC.

CDR3 nucleotides: TGTGCCAGCAGTTACAGCCCCGCAGGGGGTGAGCAGTTCTTC. It codes for CASSYSPAGGEQFF. V gene TRBV6-6 combines with J gene TRBJ2-1; TRBD1 aligns across 7 bases. There are 14 residues in the CDR3. The germline gives CDR1 MNHNY, CDR2 SVGAGI (reference sequence). The trim removed 2 bases at V and 9 bases at J, leaving 7 bases unmatched.

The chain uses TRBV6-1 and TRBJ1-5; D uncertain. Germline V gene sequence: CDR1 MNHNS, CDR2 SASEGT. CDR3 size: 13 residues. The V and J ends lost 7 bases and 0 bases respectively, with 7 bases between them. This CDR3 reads CASNAFSNQPQHF. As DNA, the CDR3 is TGTGCCAGCAACGCATTTAGCAATCAGCCCCAGCATTTT.

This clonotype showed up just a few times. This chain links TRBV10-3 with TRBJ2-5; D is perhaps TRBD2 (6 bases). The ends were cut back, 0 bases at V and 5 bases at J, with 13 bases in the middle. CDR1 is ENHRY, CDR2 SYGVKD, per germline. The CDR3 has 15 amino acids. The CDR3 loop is CAISESGLLRETQYF. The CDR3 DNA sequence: TGTGCCATCAGTGAGTCGGGACTTCTAAGGGAGACCCAGTACTTC.

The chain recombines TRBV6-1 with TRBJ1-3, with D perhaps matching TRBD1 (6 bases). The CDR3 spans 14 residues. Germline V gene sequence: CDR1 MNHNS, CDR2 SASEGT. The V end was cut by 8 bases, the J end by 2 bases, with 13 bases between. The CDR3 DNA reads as TGTGCCAGCGACCAGGGGTTTGCTGGAAACACCATATATTTT. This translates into CASDQGFAGNTIYF.

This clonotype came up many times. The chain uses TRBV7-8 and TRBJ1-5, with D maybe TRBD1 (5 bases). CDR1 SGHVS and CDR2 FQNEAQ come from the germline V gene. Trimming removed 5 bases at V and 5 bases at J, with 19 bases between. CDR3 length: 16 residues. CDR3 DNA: TGTGCCAGCAGCCCGAGCCGGGGGAGACTGCATCAGCCCCAGCATTTT. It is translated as CASSPSRGRLHQPQHF.

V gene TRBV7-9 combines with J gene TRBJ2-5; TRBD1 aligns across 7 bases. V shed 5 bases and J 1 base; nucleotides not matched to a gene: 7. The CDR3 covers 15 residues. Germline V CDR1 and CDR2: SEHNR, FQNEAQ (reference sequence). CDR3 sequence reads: CASSPTGTRQETQYF. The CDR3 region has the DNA TGTGCCAGCAGCCCGACAGGGACGCGCCAAGAGACCCAGTACTTC.

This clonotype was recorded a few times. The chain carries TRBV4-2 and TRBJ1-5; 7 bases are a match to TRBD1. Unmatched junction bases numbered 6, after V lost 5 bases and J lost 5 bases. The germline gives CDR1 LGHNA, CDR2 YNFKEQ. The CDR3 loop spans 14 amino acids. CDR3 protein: CASSYDRVDQPQHF. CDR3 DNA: TGTGCCAGCAGCTATGACAGGGTCGATCAGCCCCAGCATTTT.

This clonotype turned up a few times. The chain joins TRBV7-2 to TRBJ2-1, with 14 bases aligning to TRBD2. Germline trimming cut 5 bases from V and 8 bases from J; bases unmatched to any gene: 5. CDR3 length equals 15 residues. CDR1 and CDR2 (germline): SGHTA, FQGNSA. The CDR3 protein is CASSMTSGGAYEQFF. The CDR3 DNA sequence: TGTGCCAGCAGCATGACTAGCGGGGGGGCGTATGAGCAGTTCTTC.